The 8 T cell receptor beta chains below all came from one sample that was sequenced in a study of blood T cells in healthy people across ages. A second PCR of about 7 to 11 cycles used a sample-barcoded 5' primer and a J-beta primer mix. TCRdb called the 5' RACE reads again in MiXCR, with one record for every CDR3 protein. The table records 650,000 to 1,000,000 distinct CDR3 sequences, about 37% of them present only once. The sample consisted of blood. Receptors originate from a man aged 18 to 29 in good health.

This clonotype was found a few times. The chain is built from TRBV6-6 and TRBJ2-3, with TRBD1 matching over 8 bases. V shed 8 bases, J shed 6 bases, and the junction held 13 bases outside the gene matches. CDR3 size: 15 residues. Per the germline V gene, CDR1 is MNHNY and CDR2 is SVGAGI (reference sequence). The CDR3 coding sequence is TGTGCCAGCGCCCTTGTGGGGGACAGGTTGGATACGCAGTATTTT. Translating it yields CASALVGDRLDTQYF.

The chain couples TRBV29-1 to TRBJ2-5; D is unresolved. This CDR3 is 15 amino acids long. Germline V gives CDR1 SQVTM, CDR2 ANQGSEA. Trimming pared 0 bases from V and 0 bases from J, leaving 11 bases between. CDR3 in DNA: TGCAGCGTTGAAGATTTCCGGTCGTACCAAGAGACCCAGTACTTC. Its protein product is CSVEDFRSYQETQYF.

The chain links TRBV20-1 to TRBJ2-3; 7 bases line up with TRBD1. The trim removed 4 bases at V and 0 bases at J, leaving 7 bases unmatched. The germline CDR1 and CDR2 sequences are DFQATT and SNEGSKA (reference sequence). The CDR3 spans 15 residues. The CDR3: CSATRQGSSTDTQYF. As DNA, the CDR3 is TGCAGTGCTACTCGACAGGGATCTAGCACAGATACGCAGTATTTT.

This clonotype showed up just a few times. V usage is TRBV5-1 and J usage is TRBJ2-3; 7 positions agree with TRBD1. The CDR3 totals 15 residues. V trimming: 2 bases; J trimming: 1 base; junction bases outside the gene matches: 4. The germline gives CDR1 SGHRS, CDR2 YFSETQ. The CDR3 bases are TGCGCCAGCAGCTTCTCCGGGACAGGCACAGATACGCAGTATTTT. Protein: CASSFSGTGTDTQYF.

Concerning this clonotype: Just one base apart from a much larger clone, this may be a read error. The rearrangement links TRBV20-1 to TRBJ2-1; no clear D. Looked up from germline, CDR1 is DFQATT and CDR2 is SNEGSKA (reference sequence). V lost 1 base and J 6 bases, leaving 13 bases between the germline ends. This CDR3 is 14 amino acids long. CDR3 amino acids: CSARGPGKINEQFF. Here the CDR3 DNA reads TGCAGTGCTAGAGGCCCCGGCAAGATCAATGAGCAGTTCTTC.

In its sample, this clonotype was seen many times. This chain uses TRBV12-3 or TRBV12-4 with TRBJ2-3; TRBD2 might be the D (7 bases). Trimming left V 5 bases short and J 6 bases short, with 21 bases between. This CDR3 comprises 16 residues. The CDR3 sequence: CASSVDRGARVDTQYF. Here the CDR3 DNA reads TGTGCCAGCAGTGTTGACCGGGGGGCTAGGGTGGATACGCAGTATTTT.

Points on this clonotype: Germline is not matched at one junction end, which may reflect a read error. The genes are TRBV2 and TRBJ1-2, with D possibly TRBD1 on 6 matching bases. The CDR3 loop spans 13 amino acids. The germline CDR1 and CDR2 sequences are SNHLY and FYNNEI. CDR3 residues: CACSRQANYGYTF. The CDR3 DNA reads TGTGCCTGCAGCAGACAGGCTAACTATGGCTACACCTTC. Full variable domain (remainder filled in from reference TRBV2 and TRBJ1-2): EPEVTQTPSHQVTQMGQEVILRCVPISNHLYFYWYRQILGQKVEFLVSFYNNEISEKSEIFDDQFSVERPDGSNFTLKIRSTKLEDSAMYFCACSRQANYGYTFGSGTRLTVV.

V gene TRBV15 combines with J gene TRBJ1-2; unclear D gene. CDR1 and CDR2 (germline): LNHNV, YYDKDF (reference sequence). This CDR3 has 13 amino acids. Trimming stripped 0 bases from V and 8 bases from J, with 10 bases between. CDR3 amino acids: CATSRERKEGYTF. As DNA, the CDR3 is TGTGCCACCAGCAGAGAACGGAAGGAAGGCTACACCTTC.